The 30 T cell receptor beta chains presented below share a single source sample, sequenced in a study of blood T cell repertoires in COVID-19. TCRdb keeps only in-frame clones here, not all; method: immunoSEQ multiplex PCR. This table holds over 250,000 clones, approximately 90% found once. Sequenced input: peripheral blood. The receptors come from a woman in her fifties or sixties with COVID-19, enrolled during active disease.

Comment on this clone: The junction shows a germline mismatch at one end, possibly a read error. This chain uses TRBV14 with TRBJ2-7, with D possibly matching TRBD1 (6 bases). The CDR3 contains 13 residues. Germline CDR1 SGHDN, CDR2 FVKESK. CDR3 bases: TGTGCCAGCAGCCAAGATGTCGTCAGGGGACCGCACTTC. Residues: CASSQDVVRGPHF.

This clone was observed a few times. The V gene is TRBV18, the J gene TRBJ1-6, with 7 bases fitting TRBD1. Germline V gene data show CDR1 as KGHSH and CDR2 as LQKENI. The CDR3 runs to 18 residues. The ends lost 2 bases at V and 0 bases at J; junction bases unmatched: 7. The CDR3 region is CASSPVLAGGSYNSPLHF. Written as DNA, the CDR3 is TGTGCCAGCTCACCAGTACTGGCAGGGGGCTCCTATAATTCACCCCTCCACTTT.

The sample holds one count of this clone. J is TRBJ2-5 and V is TRBV7-3, with TRBD1 identical over 8 bases. Looked up from germline, CDR1 is SGHTA and CDR2 is FQGTGA. Germline trimming cut 5 bases from V and 5 bases from J; bases unmatched to any gene: 4. The CDR3 runs 13 residues. CDR3 loop: CASSQDRAETQYF. CDR3 DNA: TGTGCCAGCAGCCAGGACAGGGCGGAGACCCAGTACTTC.

The rearrangement uses TRBV6-5 and TRBJ1-5; 10 bases are shared with TRBD1. CDR1 is MNHEY and CDR2 is SVGAGI in the germline V gene. Unmatched junction bases numbered 5, after V lost 5 bases and J lost 7 bases. This CDR3 region has 14 residues. CDR3 in amino acids: CASSTGTGEQPQHF. The CDR3 DNA reads TGTGCCAGCAGTACCGGGACAGGGGAACAGCCCCAGCATTTT.

The chain couples TRBV4-2 to TRBJ2-7; perhaps TRBD2 as D (6 bases). The ends were cut back, 0 bases at V and 0 bases at J, with 12 bases in the middle. The CDR3 spans 16 residues. Looked up from germline, CDR1 is LGHNA and CDR2 is YNFKEQ. CDR3 residues: CASSQDRETSSYEQYF. CDR3 sequence (DNA): TGTGCCAGCAGCCAAGATCGGGAGACCTCCTCCTACGAGCAGTACTTC.

The genes are TRBV5-1 and TRBJ2-2; 11 bases fit TRBD2. Germline V gene lookup returns CDR1 SGHRS and CDR2 YFSETQ. The V gene end was trimmed by 7 bases and the J gene end by 2 bases; junction bases not matched to a gene: 10. The CDR3 is 17 amino acids. CDR3 loop: CASGSSGRSSNTGELFF. For the CDR3, the DNA is TGCGCCAGCGGCTCTAGCGGGAGGTCGTCAAACACCGGGGAGCTGTTTTTT.

The chain is built from TRBV7-3 and TRBJ1-1; tentative D call: TRBD1 (5 bases). This CDR3 has 14 residues. In germline, CDR1 is SGHTA, CDR2 FQGTGA. The V end lost 1 base, the J end lost 5 bases, and 11 bases lay between the germline ends. The CDR3: CASSLKGQGTEAFF. The DNA of the CDR3 is TGTGCCAGCAGCTTAAAGGGGCAGGGAACTGAAGCTTTCTTT.

The chain carries TRBV18 and TRBJ2-7, with D possibly matching TRBD2 (5 bases). From germline, CDR1 is KGHSH and CDR2 LQKENI. This CDR3 is 13 amino acids long. V was trimmed by 2 bases and J by 7 bases, leaving 12 bases between them. The CDR3 sequence: CASSPNTGMEQYF. In nucleotides, the CDR3 is TGTGCCAGCTCACCAAACACGGGGATGGAGCAGTACTTC.

The chain couples TRBV14 to TRBJ1-1, with 9 positions matching TRBD1. With V trimmed by 0 bases and J by 7 bases, 6 bases remained unmatched. Germline V CDR1 and CDR2: SGHDN, FVKESK. The CDR3 is 15 residues long. The CDR3 DNA follows: TGTGCCAGCAGCCAAGATAGCGGGACAGGGTTTGAAGCTTTCTTT. This sequence encodes CASSQDSGTGFEAFF.

The chain employs TRBV28 and TRBJ1-1; 7 bases agree with TRBD1. The CDR3 runs to 13 residues. Germline assignment: CDR1 MDHEN and CDR2 SYDVKM. V lost 3 bases and J lost 3; bases outside the gene matches: 1. The CDR3 DNA sequence: TGTGCCAGCAGTTTGGACAGGTACACTGAAGCTTTCTTT. Amino acids: CASSLDRYTEAFF.

Of note for this clone: Within the sample, other DNA sequences also encode this same CDR3. The genes are TRBV5-4 and TRBJ2-1, with a tentative D call TRBD2 (6 bases). The CDR3 sequence is 15 residues long. Germline V gene lookup returns CDR1 SGHNT and CDR2 YYREEE (reference sequence). Trimming left V 2 bases short and J 0 bases short, with 9 bases between. The CDR3 bases are TGTGCCAGCAGCTTTAGCGGTAGCTCCTACAATGAGCAGTTCTTC. This gives the protein CASSFSGSSYNEQFF.

The chain uses TRBV5-4 and TRBJ1-6; D gene uncertain. The CDR3 has 15 residues. The V gene's germline CDR1 is SGHNT and CDR2 YYREEE (reference sequence). Trimming cost V 0 bases and J 9 bases, with 13 bases left between them. In DNA form, the CDR3 reads TGTGCCAGCAGCTTGGGCGGGGTGCCCGGTTCACCCCTCCACTTT. As protein: CASSLGGVPGSPLHF. Based on the CDR3 plus reference TRBV5-4 and TRBJ1-6, the full variable domain is ETGVTQSPTHLIKTRGQQVTLRCSSQSGHNTVSWYQQALGQGPQFIFQYYREEENGRGNFPPRFSGLQFPNYSSELNVNALELDDSALYLCASSLGGVPGSPLHFGNGTRLTVT.

The rearrangement links TRBV11-2 to TRBJ1-2; D is unresolved. CDR1 and CDR2 (germline): SGHAT, FQNNGV. This CDR3 is built from 14 residues. The germline V and J ends were trimmed by 3 bases and 5 bases, with 13 bases remaining between them. The CDR3: CASSFPTSRYGYTF. CDR3 in DNA: TGTGCCAGCAGCTTCCCGACTTCGAGGTATGGCTACACCTTC.

CDR3 sequence reads: CASSPVLAGGRGYTF. The CDR3 nucleotides are TGTGCCAGCAGCCCAGTGCTTGCAGGGGGCAGAGGCTACACCTTC. This chain connects TRBV3-1 (or the pseudogene TRBV3-2) to TRBJ1-2; TRBD1 aligns across 8 bases. CDR1 and CDR2 from the germline V gene are LGHDT and YNNKEL (reference sequence). This CDR3 contains 15 residues. The V segment lost 4 bases and the J segment 8 bases; nucleotides outside the gene matches: 12.

The chain couples TRBV3-1 (or the pseudogene TRBV3-2) to TRBJ1-1; 9 positions agree with TRBD1. The CDR3 has 14 amino acids. Unmatched junction bases numbered 8, after V lost 7 bases and J lost 5 bases. CDR1 is LGHDT and CDR2 is YNNKEL in the germline V gene (reference sequence). CDR3 bases: TGTGCCAGCAAGAACCCGGACAGGGGTACTGAAGCTTTCTTT. It is translated as CASKNPDRGTEAFF.

The V and J genes are TRBV6-5 and TRBJ1-6; D uncertain. Between the trimmed V and J ends, which lost 7 bases and 5 bases, there was a span of 12 bases. Germline CDR1 and CDR2: MNHEY and SVGAGI. The CDR3 spans 14 residues. The CDR3 loop is CASTRREDNSPLHF. The CDR3 DNA follows: TGTGCCAGCACCAGGAGGGAGGATAATTCACCCCTCCACTTT.

The chain employs TRBV6-5 and TRBJ2-1, with 7 bases fitting TRBD1. With 7 bases clipped from V and 6 bases from J, the junction kept 12 bases outside the gene matches. The CDR3 has 15 amino acids. CDR1 MNHEY and CDR2 SVGAGI come from the germline V gene. The CDR3 protein is CASKFGDRAGNEQFF. CDR3 coding DNA: TGTGCCAGCAAGTTCGGAGACAGGGCAGGCAATGAGCAGTTCTTC.

The rearrangement links TRBV9 to TRBJ2-1; 9 nucleotides agree with TRBD2. CDR3 length: 15 amino acids. V lost 0 bases to trimming and J lost 9 bases; unmatched junction nucleotides: 7. Germline V gene data show CDR1 as SGDLS and CDR2 as YYNGEE. This CDR3 reads CASSVGLAGVSEQFF. CDR3 coding DNA: TGTGCCAGCAGCGTAGGATTAGCGGGAGTTAGTGAGCAGTTCTTC.

This clone has more than one count but fewer than ten. The V call is TRBV5-6, the J call TRBJ2-1; weak D call: TRBD2 (6 bases). With 4 bases removed from V and 2 bases from J, the gap between germline ends came to 19 bases. Germline V CDR1 and CDR2: SGHDT, YYEEEE. This CDR3 has 17 amino acids. This chain's CDR3 is CASSPVVGTHAYNEQFF. In nucleotides, the CDR3 is TGTGCCAGCAGCCCCGTGGTAGGGACTCACGCCTACAATGAGCAGTTCTTC.

This clone was recorded only once. The chain combines TRBV19 with TRBJ1-6; D is perhaps TRBD1 (5 bases). The germline V and J ends were trimmed by 9 bases and 4 bases, with 13 bases remaining between them. The CDR3 is made up of 14 amino acids. From germline, CDR1 is LNHDA and CDR2 SQIVND (reference sequence). The DNA of the CDR3 is TGTGCCAGCGGTCAGGGTGGGTATAATTCACCCCTCCACTTT. This encodes CASGQGGYNSPLHF.

V and J are TRBV10-1 and TRBJ1-1; a possible D gene is TRBD1 (6 bases). Germline V gene lookup returns CDR1 WNHNN and CDR2 SYGVQD (reference sequence). The CDR3 is 13 amino acids. V was trimmed by 2 bases and J by 6 bases, leaving 10 bases between them. The CDR3 here is CASSEGGSAEAFF. CDR3 coding DNA: TGCGCCAGCAGTGAGGGGGGCAGCGCTGAAGCTTTCTTT.

The chain links TRBV7-2 to TRBJ2-2, with TRBD1 matching 9 bases. Germline CDR1 SGHTA, CDR2 FQGNSA. The CDR3 spans 18 residues. V shed 5 bases, J shed 3 bases, and the junction held 13 bases outside the gene matches. The CDR3 sequence is CASSASRGTGWYTGELFF. In DNA form, the CDR3 reads TGTGCCAGCAGCGCCTCGCGGGGGACAGGGTGGTACACCGGGGAGCTGTTTTTT.

The chain uses TRBV19 and TRBJ1-1; TRBD1 aligns across 7 bases. Germline values: CDR1 LNHDA, CDR2 SQIVND (reference sequence). V lost 2 bases to trimming and J lost 1 base; unmatched junction nucleotides: 4. The CDR3 consists of 15 residues. CDR3 nucleotide sequence: TGTGCCAGTAGTATAACCGGGACAGCGAACACTGAAGCTTTCTTT. As protein: CASSITGTANTEAFF. Looking up the rest from reference TRBV19 and TRBJ1-1 gives the full variable domain: DGGITQSPKYLFRKEGQNVTLSCEQNLNHDAMYWYRQDPGQGLRLIYYSQIVNDFQKGDIAEGYSVSREKKESFPLTVTSAQKNPTAFYLCASSITGTANTEAFFGQGTRLTVV.

V usage is TRBV5-6 and J usage is TRBJ2-5, with D possibly being TRBD1 (5 bases). This CDR3 region has 14 residues. The V end lost 2 bases, the J end lost 4 bases, and 12 bases lay between the germline ends. The V gene's germline CDR1 is SGHDT and CDR2 YYEEEE. The CDR3 loop is CASSFGAARETQYF. The CDR3 region has the DNA TGTGCCAGCAGCTTTGGGGCGGCGAGAGAGACCCAGTACTTC.

The chain recombines TRBV18 with TRBJ2-1; the match to TRBD2 covers 7 bases. CDR1 is KGHSH and CDR2 is LQKENI in the germline V gene. The CDR3 runs 18 residues. J was trimmed by 6 bases and V by 1 base; bases with no gene match: 15. The CDR3 nucleotides read TGTGCCAGCTCACCACTGCAGCTCTCAGGGTCGGGGGGCAATGAGCAGTTCTTC. Protein sequence: CASSPLQLSGSGGNEQFF. Together with reference TRBV18 and TRBJ2-1, the CDR3 gives the full variable domain: NAGVMQNPRHLVRRRGQEARLRCSPMKGHSHVYWYRQLPEEGLKFMVYLQKENIIDESGMPKERFSAEFPKEGPSILRIQQVVRGDSAAYFCASSPLQLSGSGGNEQFFGPGTRLTVL.

CDR3 nucleotide sequence: TGTGCCAGTAGCTGGCAGAATAGCAATCAGCCCCAGCATTTT. Protein sequence: CASSWQNSNQPQHF. This chain links TRBV19 with TRBJ1-5; D gene ambiguous. Germline V gene lookup returns CDR1 LNHDA and CDR2 SQIVND (reference sequence). The V and J ends lost 6 bases and 0 bases respectively, with 9 bases between them. The CDR3 consists of 14 residues.

V gene TRBV7-8 combines with J gene TRBJ2-3, with D unresolved. V was shortened by 1 base and J by 2 bases, with 10 bases between the two germline ends. Germline CDR1 is SGHVS and CDR2 is FQNEAQ. This CDR3 spans 15 amino acids. The CDR3 DNA reads TGTGCCAGCAGCTTAGGACTGCAGTCCACAGATACGCAGTATTTT. The encoded protein is CASSLGLQSTDTQYF.

The chain links TRBV5-1 to TRBJ2-7; maybe TRBD1 (7 bases). Germline V gives CDR1 SGHRS, CDR2 YFSETQ. The V gene lost 3 bases and the J gene lost 3 bases, with 22 bases spanning the gap. CDR3 length: 17 amino acids. For the CDR3, the DNA is TGCGCCAGCAGCTGGACCTCAGGGGGACTTGGACTCTACGAGCAGTACTTC. Translating gives CASSWTSGGLGLYEQYF.

The chain recombines TRBV7-6 with TRBJ2-1; 7 nucleotides line up with TRBD2. The germline V gene encodes CDR1 SGHVS and CDR2 FNYEAQ. The CDR3 contains 18 residues. With 1 base clipped from V and 9 bases from J, the junction kept 18 bases outside the gene matches. The CDR3 region is CASSLDPLGAGSLSEQFF. CDR3 nucleotides: TGTGCCAGCAGCTTAGATCCCCTAGGAGCGGGGTCTTTGAGTGAGCAGTTCTTC. Complete variable domain (other parts from reference TRBV7-6 and TRBJ2-1): GAGVSQSPRYKVTKRGQDVALRCDPISGHVSLYWYRQALGQGPEFLTYFNYEAQQDKSGLPNDRFSAERPEGSISTLTIQRTEQRDSAMYRCASSLDPLGAGSLSEQFFGPGTRLTVL.

This rearrangement joins TRBV6-4 to TRBJ2-3, with TRBD2 identical over 8 bases. Germline CDR1 is MRHNA and CDR2 is SNTAGT. The CDR3 covers 16 residues. The trim removed 2 bases at V and 5 bases at J, leaving 9 bases unmatched. CDR3 loop: CASSDGPAGVRDTQYF. The CDR3 bases are TGTGCCAGCAGTGACGGTCCAGCGGGAGTAAGAGATACGCAGTATTTT.